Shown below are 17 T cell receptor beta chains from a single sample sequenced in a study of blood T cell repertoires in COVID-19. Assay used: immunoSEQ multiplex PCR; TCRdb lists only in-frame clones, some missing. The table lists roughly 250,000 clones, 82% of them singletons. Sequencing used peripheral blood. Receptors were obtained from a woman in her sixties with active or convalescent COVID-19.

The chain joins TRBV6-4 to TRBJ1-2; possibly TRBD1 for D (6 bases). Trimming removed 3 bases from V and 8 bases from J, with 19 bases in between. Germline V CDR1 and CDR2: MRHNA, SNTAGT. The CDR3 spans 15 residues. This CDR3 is CASSEGHPSLRGYTF. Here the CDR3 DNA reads TGTGCCAGCAGTGAGGGACATCCGTCTTTGAGGGGCTACACCTTC.

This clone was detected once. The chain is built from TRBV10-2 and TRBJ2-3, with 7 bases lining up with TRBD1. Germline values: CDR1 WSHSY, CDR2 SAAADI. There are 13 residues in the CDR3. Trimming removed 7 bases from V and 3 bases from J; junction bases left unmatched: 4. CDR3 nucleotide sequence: TGCGCCAGCAAGACAGGGATGACAGATACGCAGTATTTT. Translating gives CASKTGMTDTQYF.

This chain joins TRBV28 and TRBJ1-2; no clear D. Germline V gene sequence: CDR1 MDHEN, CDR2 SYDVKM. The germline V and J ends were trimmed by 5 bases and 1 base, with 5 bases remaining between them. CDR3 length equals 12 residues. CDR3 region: CASSNGNYGYTF. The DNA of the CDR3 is TGTGCCAGCAGTAACGGTAACTATGGCTACACCTTC.

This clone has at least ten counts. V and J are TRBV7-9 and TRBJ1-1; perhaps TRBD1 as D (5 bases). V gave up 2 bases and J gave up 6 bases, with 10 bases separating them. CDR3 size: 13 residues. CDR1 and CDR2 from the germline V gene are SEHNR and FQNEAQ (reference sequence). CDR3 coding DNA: TGTGCCAGCAGCTTACGGGACTATCCTGAAGCTTTCTTT. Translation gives CASSLRDYPEAFF.

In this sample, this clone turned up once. The chain's CDR3 is CASRPVNSPLHF. CDR3 DNA: TGTGCCAGCAGACCAGTTAATTCACCCCTCCACTTT. This chain uses TRBV2 with TRBJ1-6, with unresolved D. Trimming took off 6 bases at V and 6 bases at J, with 6 bases between the two ends. This CDR3 region has 12 residues. Per germline, CDR1 SNHLY and CDR2 FYNNEI.

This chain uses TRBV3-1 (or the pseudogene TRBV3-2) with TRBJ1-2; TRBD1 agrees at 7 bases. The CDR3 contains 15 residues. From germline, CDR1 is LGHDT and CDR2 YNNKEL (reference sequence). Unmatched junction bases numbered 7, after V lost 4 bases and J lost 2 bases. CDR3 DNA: TGTGCCAGCAGCCCCAGGACAGGAGGGAACTATGGCTACACCTTC. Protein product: CASSPRTGGNYGYTF.

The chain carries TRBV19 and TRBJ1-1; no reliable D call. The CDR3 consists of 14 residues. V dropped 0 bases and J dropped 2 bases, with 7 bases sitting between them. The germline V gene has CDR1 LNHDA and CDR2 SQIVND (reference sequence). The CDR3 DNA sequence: TGTGCCAGTAGTATAGATCCCAGAAACACTGAAGCTTTCTTT. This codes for CASSIDPRNTEAFF.

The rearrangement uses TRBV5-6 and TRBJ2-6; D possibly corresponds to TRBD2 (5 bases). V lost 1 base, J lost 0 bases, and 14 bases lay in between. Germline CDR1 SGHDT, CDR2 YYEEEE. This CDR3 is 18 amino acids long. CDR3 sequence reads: CASSLWAGGSSGANVLTF. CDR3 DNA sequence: TGTGCCAGCAGCTTGTGGGCGGGCGGGTCCTCTGGGGCCAACGTCCTGACTTTC.

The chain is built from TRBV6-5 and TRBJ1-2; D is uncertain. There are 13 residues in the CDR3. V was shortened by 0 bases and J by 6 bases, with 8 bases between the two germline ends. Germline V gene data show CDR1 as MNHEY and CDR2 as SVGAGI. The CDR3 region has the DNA TGTGCCAGCAGTTACTCGGGCACAGATGGCTACACCTTC. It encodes CASSYSGTDGYTF.

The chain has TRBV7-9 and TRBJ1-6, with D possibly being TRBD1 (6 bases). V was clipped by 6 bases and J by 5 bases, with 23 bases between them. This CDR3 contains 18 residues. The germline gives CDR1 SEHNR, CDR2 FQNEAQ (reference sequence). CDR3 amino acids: CASSPPPQDRPDNSPLHF. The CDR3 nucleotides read TGTGCCAGCAGTCCACCTCCTCAGGACAGACCAGATAATTCACCCCTCCACTTT. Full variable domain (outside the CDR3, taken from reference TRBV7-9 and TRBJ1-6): DTGVSQNPRHKITKRGQNVTFRCDPISEHNRLYWYRQTLGQGPEFLTYFQNEAQLEKSRLLSDRFSAERPKGSFSTLEIQRTEQGDSAMYLCASSPPPQDRPDNSPLHFGNGTRLTVT.

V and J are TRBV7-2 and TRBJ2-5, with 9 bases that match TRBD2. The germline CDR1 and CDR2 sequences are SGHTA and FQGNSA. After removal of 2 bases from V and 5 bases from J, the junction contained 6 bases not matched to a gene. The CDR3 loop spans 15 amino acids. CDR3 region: CASSLRGRGGETQYF. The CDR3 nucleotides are TGTGCCAGCAGCTTAAGGGGGCGGGGGGGGGAGACCCAGTACTTC.

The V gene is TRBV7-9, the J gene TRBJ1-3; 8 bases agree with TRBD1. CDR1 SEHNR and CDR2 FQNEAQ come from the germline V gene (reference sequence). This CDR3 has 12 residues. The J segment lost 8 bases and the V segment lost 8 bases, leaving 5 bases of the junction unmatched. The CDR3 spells CASGDRGHTIYF. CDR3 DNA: TGTGCCAGCGGCGACAGGGGACACACCATATATTTT.

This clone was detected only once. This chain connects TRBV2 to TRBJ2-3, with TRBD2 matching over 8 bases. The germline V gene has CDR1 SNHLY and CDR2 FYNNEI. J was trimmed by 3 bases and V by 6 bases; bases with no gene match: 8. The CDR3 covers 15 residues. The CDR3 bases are TGTGCCAGCAGCCTCGGACTAGCTGGGACAGATACGCAGTATTTT. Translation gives CASSLGLAGTDTQYF.

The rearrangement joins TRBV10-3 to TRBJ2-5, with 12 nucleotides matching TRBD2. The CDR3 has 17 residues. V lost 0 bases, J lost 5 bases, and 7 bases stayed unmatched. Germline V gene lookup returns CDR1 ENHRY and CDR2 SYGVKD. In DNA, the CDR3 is TGTGCCATCAGTGAGTCGGCTCCTAGCGGGGGGGCCGAGACCCAGTACTTC. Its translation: CAISESAPSGGAETQYF.

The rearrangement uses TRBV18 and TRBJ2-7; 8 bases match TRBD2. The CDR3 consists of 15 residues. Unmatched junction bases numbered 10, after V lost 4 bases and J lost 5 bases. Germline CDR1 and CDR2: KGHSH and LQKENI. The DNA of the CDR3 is TGTGCCAGCTCACACTCCTCGGGGGGGCGGGACGAGCAGTACTTC. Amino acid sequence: CASSHSSGGRDEQYF.

In DNA, the CDR3 is TGTGCCAGCAGCTCACCCCAGACTAGCGCCTTGGAGACCCAGTACTTC. Protein: CASSSPQTSALETQYF. The chain uses TRBV7-6 and TRBJ2-5, with TRBD2 matching over 8 bases. The V segment lost 4 bases and the J segment 5 bases; nucleotides outside the gene matches: 12. Germline CDR1 SGHVS, CDR2 FNYEAQ. The length of the CDR3 is 16 residues. The variable domain in full, with the rest retrieved from reference TRBV7-6 and TRBJ2-5, is GAGVSQSPRYKVTKRGQDVALRCDPISGHVSLYWYRQALGQGPEFLTYFNYEAQQDKSGLPNDRFSAERPEGSISTLTIQRTEQRDSAMYRCASSSPQTSALETQYFGPGTRLLVL.

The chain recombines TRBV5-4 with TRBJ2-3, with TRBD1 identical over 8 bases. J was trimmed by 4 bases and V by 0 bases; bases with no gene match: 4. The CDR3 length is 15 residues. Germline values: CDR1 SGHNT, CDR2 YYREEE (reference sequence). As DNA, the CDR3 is TGTGCCAGCAGCTTGGGGGGGACAGGCGCAGATACGCAGTATTTT. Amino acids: CASSLGGTGADTQYF.